This passage covers 16 T cell receptor beta chains from one sample sequenced in a study of blood T cell repertoires in COVID-19. The repertoire was sequenced with immunoSEQ multiplex PCR; TCRdb's copy has only in-frame clones and lacks some. The sample records more than 200,000 clones, less than 90% being singletons. Sequenced sample: peripheral blood. The receptors were gathered from a woman aged 45-65 years with acute or convalescent COVID-19.

This chain links TRBV18 with TRBJ2-1; 14 bases are shared with TRBD2. After removal of 3 bases from V and 9 bases from J, the junction contained 4 bases not matched to a gene. The CDR3 is 15 amino acids. Germline CDR1 is KGHSH and CDR2 is LQKENI. This chain's CDR3 is CASSPTSGGASEQFF. In nucleotides, the CDR3 is TGTGCCAGCTCACCGACTAGCGGGGGGGCATCTGAGCAGTTCTTC.

The rearrangement links TRBV7-6 to TRBJ1-4, with 9 nucleotides matching TRBD1. V shed 0 bases and J 8 bases; nucleotides not matched to a gene: 4. Germline V gene lookup returns CDR1 SGHVS and CDR2 FNYEAQ. CDR3 size: 15 residues. The CDR3 region has the DNA TGTGCCAGCAGCTTAGCAAACAGGGGGCACGAAAAACTGTTTTTT. Its protein product is CASSLANRGHEKLFF.

This chain links TRBV6-6 with TRBJ1-5; D call uncertain. From germline, CDR1 is MNHNY and CDR2 SVGAGI (reference sequence). The V end was cut by 4 bases, the J end by 5 bases, with 9 bases between. This CDR3 has 13 amino acids. CDR3: CASSFFGDQPQHF. The CDR3 coding sequence is TGTGCCAGCAGTTTTTTCGGAGATCAGCCCCAGCATTTT.

Comment on this clone: The missing conserved phenylalanine or tryptophan at the end of this CDR3 makes a read error likely. The DNA is omitted, as the CDR3 cannot be located on it reliably, and the CDR3 follows TCRdb's listing. The CDR3 protein is CSARVRDV. This chain uses TRBV20-1 with TRBJ1-2. CDR1 and CDR2 from the germline V gene are DFQATT and SNEGSKA (reference sequence). The CDR3 has 8 residues if both end residues are counted.

V gene TRBV6-5 combines with J gene TRBJ2-1; perhaps TRBD2 as D (6 bases). Germline-derived CDR1 and CDR2 are MNHEY and SVGAGI. This CDR3 has 16 amino acids. The V end was cut by 0 bases, the J end by 1 base, with 10 bases between. CDR3 sequence reads: CASSYSSGPSYNEQFF. The CDR3 nucleotides are TGTGCCAGCAGTTACTCGAGCGGGCCGTCCTACAATGAGCAGTTCTTC.

This chain connects TRBV10-3 to TRBJ1-1, with unresolved D. The V gene lost 6 bases and the J gene lost 5 bases, with 10 bases spanning the gap. The CDR3 length is 12 residues. From germline, CDR1 is ENHRY and CDR2 SYGVKD. The CDR3 spells CAISPTTTEAFF. The CDR3 region has the DNA TGTGCCATCAGCCCCACGACAACTGAAGCTTTCTTT.

This chain connects TRBV5-1 to TRBJ1-2; D remains ambiguous. Deletions cut 0 bases from V and 9 bases from J, with 15 bases between. CDR1 is SGHRS and CDR2 is YFSETQ in the germline V gene. This CDR3 contains 14 residues. In DNA form, the CDR3 reads TGCGCCAGCAGCTTGGCCCAGAAGAACCCGAGCTACACCTTC. It translates to CASSLAQKNPSYTF.

The gene calls are TRBV5-8 and TRBJ2-1; tentatively, D is TRBD1 (5 bases). Germline CDR1 SGHTS, CDR2 YDEGEE. The germline V and J ends were trimmed by 2 bases and 0 bases, with 9 bases remaining between them. This CDR3 has 15 residues. In DNA, the CDR3 is TGTGCCAGCAGCTTAGACAGTAGCTCCTACAATGAGCAGTTCTTC. Translated, it gives CASSLDSSSYNEQFF.

The rearrangement links TRBV19 to TRBJ2-2, with D perhaps matching TRBD1 (6 bases). This CDR3 has 14 residues. V shed 7 bases and J shed 3 bases, with 12 bases lying between them. CDR1 and CDR2 (germline): LNHDA, SQIVND (reference sequence). CDR3 in DNA: TGTGCCAGTAATGGGGCAGGGGACACCGGGGAGCTGTTTTTT. This sequence encodes CASNGAGDTGELFF.

The chain employs TRBV19 and TRBJ2-7; 10 positions match TRBD1. Trimming cost V 9 bases and J 7 bases; bases outside gene matches: 6. CDR3 length equals 12 residues. CDR1 and CDR2 (germline): LNHDA, SQIVND (reference sequence). DNA for the CDR3: TGTGCCAGCAGACAGGGGGCGGGGGAGCAGTACTTC. It yields the protein CASRQGAGEQYF. The whole variable domain, filled in from reference TRBV19 and TRBJ2-7, reads DGGITQSPKYLFRKEGQNVTLSCEQNLNHDAMYWYRQDPGQGLRLIYYSQIVNDFQKGDIAEGYSVSREKKESFPLTVTSAQKNPTAFYLCASRQGAGEQYFGPGTRLTVT.

This chain joins TRBV18 and TRBJ1-1; D not certain. Germline V gives CDR1 KGHSH, CDR2 LQKENI. The CDR3 sequence is 18 residues long. V lost 3 bases and J 3 bases, leaving 23 bases between the germline ends. The CDR3, as DNA: TGTGCCAGCTCACCGCCCCAGAGAAAGCGAGAGGAGCACACTGAAGCTTTCTTT. Amino acids: CASSPPQRKREEHTEAFF.

The rearrangement joins TRBV11-2 to TRBJ2-2; tentative D call: TRBD2 (5 bases). This CDR3 contains 14 residues. Per germline, CDR1 SGHAT and CDR2 FQNNGV. Between the trimmed V and J ends, which lost 4 bases and 11 bases, there was a span of 17 bases. CDR3 DNA: TGTGCCAGCAGCTCCATCCACTTCGGGGAAGAGCTGTTTTTT. This encodes CASSSIHFGEELFF.

The table lists this clone with a few counts. The rearrangement links TRBV5-1 to TRBJ2-3; D may be TRBD1 (6 bases). Trimming removed 4 bases from V and 0 bases from J, with 9 bases in between. Germline loops: CDR1 SGHRS, CDR2 YFSETQ. This CDR3 has 14 amino acids. Here the CDR3 reads CASSGQGSTDTQYF. As DNA, the CDR3 is TGCGCCAGCAGCGGTCAGGGGAGCACAGATACGCAGTATTTT.

The chain uses TRBV5-1 and TRBJ2-3; TRBD2 aligns across 9 bases. The CDR3 has 17 amino acids. The V segment lost 3 bases and the J segment 1 base; nucleotides outside the gene matches: 9. Germline V gives CDR1 SGHRS, CDR2 YFSETQ. CDR3 protein: CASSSIAGAQGTDTQYF. Written as DNA, the CDR3 is TGCGCCAGCAGCTCAATAGCGGGGGCTCAAGGCACAGATACGCAGTATTTT.

For the CDR3, the DNA is TGTGCCAGCAGTCTTGGACTAGGAAGCAATGAGCAGTTCTTC. As protein: CASSLGLGSNEQFF. This chain joins TRBV6-6 and TRBJ2-1; TRBD2 agrees at 7 bases. CDR1 and CDR2 from the germline V gene are MNHNY and SVGAGI (reference sequence). The CDR3 totals 14 residues. V shed 5 bases, J shed 6 bases, and the junction held 7 bases outside the gene matches.

The chain employs TRBV27 and TRBJ1-6; 8 bases fit TRBD1. With V trimmed by 6 bases and J by 10 bases, 2 bases remained unmatched. The CDR3 covers 12 residues. Germline V gives CDR1 MNHEY, CDR2 SMNVEV (reference sequence). The CDR3 DNA follows: TGTGCCAGCAGGGACAGGGACTCACCCCTCCACTTT. It yields the protein CASRDRDSPLHF.